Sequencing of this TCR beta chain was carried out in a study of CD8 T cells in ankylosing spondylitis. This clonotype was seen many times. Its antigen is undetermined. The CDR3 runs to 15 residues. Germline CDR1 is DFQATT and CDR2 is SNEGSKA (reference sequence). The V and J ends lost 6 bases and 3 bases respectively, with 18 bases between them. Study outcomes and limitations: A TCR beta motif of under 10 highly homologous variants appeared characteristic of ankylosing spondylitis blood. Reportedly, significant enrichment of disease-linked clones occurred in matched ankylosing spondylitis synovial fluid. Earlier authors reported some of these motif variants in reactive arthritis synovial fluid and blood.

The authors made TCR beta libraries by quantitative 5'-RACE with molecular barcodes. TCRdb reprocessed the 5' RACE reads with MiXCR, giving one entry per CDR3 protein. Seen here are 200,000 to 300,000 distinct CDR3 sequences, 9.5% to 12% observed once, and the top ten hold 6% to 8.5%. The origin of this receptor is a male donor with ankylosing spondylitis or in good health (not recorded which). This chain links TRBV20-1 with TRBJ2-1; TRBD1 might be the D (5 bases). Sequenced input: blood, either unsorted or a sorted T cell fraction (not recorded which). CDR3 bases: TGCAGTGCGACAGTGTCCCTTGAGGTCTACAATGAGCAGTTCTTC. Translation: CSATVSLEVYNEQFF.